The 30 T cell receptor beta chains below were found in one sample sequenced in a study of cytomegalovirus exposure and HLA in healthy donors. The primer mix had 60 Vbeta and 13 Jbeta primers. Generated by immunoSEQ multiplex PCR, the TCRdb table keeps only in-frame clones and is missing some. The table lists about 140,000 clones, approximately 84% of them singletons, with less than 1.5% in the top ten. What was sequenced was PBMCs. The receptor source for this set is a man aged 25-40 years in good health and CMV-seropositive.

This clone was seen more than once but under ten times. The genes are TRBV5-1 and TRBJ2-1, with D perhaps matching TRBD2 (6 bases). V lost 4 bases and J 0 bases, leaving 11 bases between the germline ends. CDR3 length: 15 residues. CDR1 and CDR2 from the germline V gene are SGHRS and YFSETQ. CDR3 protein: CASSQDYLSYNEQFF. In nucleotides, the CDR3 is TGCGCCAGCAGCCAGGACTACCTCTCCTACAATGAGCAGTTCTTC.

As for this clone: Other nucleotide sequences in the sample specify the same CDR3. The chain combines TRBV5-1 with TRBJ2-7, with 13 bases aligning to TRBD2. J lost 6 bases, V lost 0 bases, and 3 bases had no gene match. Per germline, CDR1 SGHRS and CDR2 YFSETQ. The CDR3 extends over 15 amino acids. The CDR3 spells CASSLGGLAGSEQYF. The CDR3 bases are TGCGCCAGCAGCTTGGGGGGACTAGCGGGAAGCGAGCAGTACTTC.

The J gene is TRBJ2-3, the V gene TRBV19; 7 bases agree with TRBD2. Germline lookup yields CDR1 LNHDA and CDR2 SQIVND (reference sequence). With V trimmed by 3 bases and J by 3 bases, 9 bases remained unmatched. The CDR3 totals 16 residues. This chain's CDR3 is CASSIGWEGRTDTQYF. For the CDR3, the DNA is TGTGCCAGTAGTATTGGCTGGGAGGGGCGGACAGATACGCAGTATTTT.

Only a few counts were recorded for this clone. The gene calls are TRBV4-1 and TRBJ1-2; D is perhaps TRBD1 (6 bases). With 4 bases removed from V and 3 bases from J, the gap between germline ends came to 15 bases. The CDR3 runs 15 residues. In germline, CDR1 is MGHRA, CDR2 YSYEKL. The CDR3 here is CASSPGGAQDYGYTF. The CDR3 bases are TGCGCCAGCAGCCCGGGGGGGGCGCAGGACTATGGCTACACCTTC.

J is TRBJ1-3 and V is TRBV28; D gene unclear. The CDR3 is made up of 17 amino acids. Trimming shortened V by 1 base and J by 8 bases, and 21 bases separated the two germline ends. Germline V gene sequence: CDR1 MDHEN, CDR2 SYDVKM. In DNA, the CDR3 is TGTGCCAGCAGTTTATCCCTTGGGCCTACCTATATAGACACCATATATTTT. Residues: CASSLSLGPTYIDTIYF.

This chain connects TRBV25-1 to TRBJ1-2; 7 positions agree with TRBD1. Germline V gene data show CDR1 as MGHDK and CDR2 as SYGVNS. The CDR3 sequence is 16 residues long. Trimming took 7 bases from V and 8 from J; bases not matched to a gene: 19. CDR3 coding DNA: TGTGCCAGCATCTATGGGAACAGGGGATATGGTAGGGGCTACACCTTC. Its protein is CASIYGNRGYGRGYTF.

This rearrangement joins TRBV6-5 to TRBJ2-7, with 8 nucleotides matching TRBD1. The junction had 2 bases not matched to a gene; V was cut back by 4 bases and J by 0 bases. Per germline, CDR1 MNHEY and CDR2 SVGAGI. CDR3 length: 14 residues. CDR3 loop: CASSWGQDSYEQYF. The CDR3 nucleotides read TGTGCCAGCAGTTGGGGACAGGACTCCTACGAGCAGTACTTC.

The chain combines TRBV28 with TRBJ2-7; 8 nucleotides match TRBD1. CDR1 and CDR2 from the germline V gene are MDHEN and SYDVKM. With V trimmed by 8 bases and J by 5 bases, 14 bases remained unmatched. The CDR3 spans 15 residues. The CDR3 here is CASFTGTGDPHEQYF. DNA for the CDR3: TGTGCCAGCTTCACCGGGACAGGTGACCCGCACGAGCAGTACTTC.

This clone was observed once. The CDR3 DNA sequence: TGTGCCAGCAGCTTAGTTCTGGGGGGGACAGATACGCAGTATTTT. Its protein product is CASSLVLGGTDTQYF. This chain uses TRBV7-2 with TRBJ2-3; 7 positions agree with TRBD2. Germline assignment: CDR1 SGHTA and CDR2 FQGNSA. There are 15 residues in the CDR3. With 1 base clipped from V and 3 bases from J, the junction kept 4 bases outside the gene matches.

This clone was seen a few times. V usage is TRBV6-1 and J usage is TRBJ1-6; D perhaps matches TRBD1 (5 bases). Germline V CDR1 and CDR2: MNHNS, SASEGT. With 8 bases removed from V and 13 bases from J, the gap between germline ends came to 15 bases. The CDR3 is made up of 12 amino acids. CDR3 amino acids: CASCRESSPLHF. Here the CDR3 DNA reads TGTGCCAGCTGCAGGGAATCGTCGCCCCTCCACTTT.

The rearrangement joins TRBV7-2 to TRBJ2-3; 8 bases fit TRBD2. V gave up 10 bases and J gave up 1 base; unmatched junction bases: 10. Per the germline V gene, CDR1 is SGHTA and CDR2 is FQGNSA. The CDR3 has 15 amino acids. The CDR3 DNA sequence: TGTGCCACCTCCCGAAGAGCGGGAGGCACAGATACGCAGTATTTT. This translates into CATSRRAGGTDTQYF.

J is TRBJ1-2 and V is TRBV11-2; no clear D. V lost 3 bases to trimming and J lost 3 bases, with 8 bases between them. This CDR3 has 13 amino acids. The germline V gene encodes CDR1 SGHAT and CDR2 FQNNGV. CDR3 region: CASSLVPDYGYTF. The CDR3 DNA follows: TGTGCCAGCAGCTTGGTACCGGACTATGGCTACACCTTC.

V gene TRBV7-2 combines with J gene TRBJ2-1, with 10 bases that match TRBD2. The CDR3 has 17 residues. V shed 0 bases, J shed 4 bases, and the junction held 6 bases outside the gene matches. Per the germline V gene, CDR1 is SGHTA and CDR2 is FQGNSA. The CDR3 nucleotides are TGTGCCAGCAGCTTAGCGGCTAGCGGGGGCCTTTACAATGAGCAGTTCTTC. It translates to CASSLAASGGLYNEQFF.

The chain carries TRBV4-1 and TRBJ2-3; 8 bases fit TRBD2. Germline values: CDR1 MGHRA, CDR2 YSYEKL. V was pared by 1 base and J by 4 bases, with 4 bases of the junction left unmatched. The CDR3 extends over 15 amino acids. The DNA for the CDR3 is TGCGCCAGCAGCCAAGGGACTAGCATCGCAGATACGCAGTATTTT. Translation: CASSQGTSIADTQYF.

To note about this clone: At the DNA level, this CDR3 is encoded by other sequences in the same sample as well. The CDR3 sequence is CASSPGTANQPQHF. Here the CDR3 DNA reads TGTGCCAGCAGTCCCGGGACAGCAAATCAGCCCCAGCATTTT. The V and J genes are TRBV6-5 and TRBJ1-5, with TRBD1 identical over 7 bases. This CDR3 region has 14 residues. CDR1 is MNHEY, CDR2 SVGAGI, per germline. Unmatched junction bases numbered 5, after V lost 5 bases and J lost 4 bases.

V is TRBV11-2 and J is TRBJ2-7; D is possibly TRBD1 (5 bases). The V end was cut by 5 bases, the J end by 2 bases, with 22 bases between. Germline loops: CDR1 SGHAT, CDR2 FQNNGV. The CDR3 consists of 17 residues. CDR3 coding DNA: TGTGCCAGCAGCCCACGACCCTATGATACAGGTACCTACGAGCAGTACTTC. Amino acid sequence: CASSPRPYDTGTYEQYF.

V and J are TRBV6-1 and TRBJ1-5; possibly TRBD1 for D (6 bases). With 1 base removed from V and 2 bases from J, the gap between germline ends came to 15 bases. CDR1 and CDR2 from the germline V gene are MNHNS and SASEGT. The length of the CDR3 is 17 residues. The CDR3 sequence is CASSEGTGWGGNQPQHF. The DNA of the CDR3 is TGTGCCAGCAGTGAAGGAACAGGGTGGGGCGGCAATCAGCCCCAGCATTTT.

The chain links TRBV2 to TRBJ2-2; TRBD2 matches at 13 bases. Germline CDR1 SNHLY, CDR2 FYNNEI. This CDR3 region has 17 residues. Losses at the gene ends were 4 bases for V and 4 bases for J; bases not matched to a gene: 6. CDR3 nucleotides: TGTGCCAGCAGTGTAACTAGCGGGAGGGCGGGCACCGGGGAGCTGTTTTTT. Protein product: CASSVTSGRAGTGELFF. The complete variable domain, with remaining parts taken from reference TRBV2 and TRBJ2-2, reads EPEVTQTPSHQVTQMGQEVILRCVPISNHLYFYWYRQILGQKVEFLVSFYNNEISEKSEIFDDQFSVERPDGSNFTLKIRSTKLEDSAMYFCASSVTSGRAGTGELFFGEGSRLTVL.

The V gene is TRBV28, the J gene TRBJ1-5; the match to TRBD1 covers 9 bases. This CDR3 comprises 15 residues. V lost 5 bases, J lost 3 bases, and 5 bases stayed unmatched. Germline values: CDR1 MDHEN, CDR2 SYDVKM. CDR3 bases: TGTGCCAGCAGTACAGGGGGCGACAACAATCAGCCCCAGCATTTT. Residues: CASSTGGDNNQPQHF.

This chain links TRBV7-9 with TRBJ2-3; 9 bases align to TRBD2. With V trimmed by 2 bases and J by 6 bases, 6 bases remained unmatched. The CDR3 covers 15 residues. Looked up from germline, CDR1 is SEHNR and CDR2 is FQNEAQ (reference sequence). CDR3: CASSLLAGRGDTQYF. Written as DNA, the CDR3 is TGTGCCAGCAGCTTACTAGCGGGGCGGGGCGATACGCAGTATTTT.

The rearrangement links TRBV5-6 to TRBJ2-1, with TRBD2 matching over 13 bases. This CDR3 contains 15 residues. Germline V gene lookup returns CDR1 SGHDT and CDR2 YYEEEE. The junction had 5 bases not matched to a gene; V was cut back by 2 bases and J by 9 bases. The CDR3 here is CASSFGLAGVSEQFF. CDR3 in DNA: TGTGCCAGCAGCTTCGGACTAGCGGGAGTAAGTGAGCAGTTCTTC.

This chain links TRBV6-1 with TRBJ2-3, with D uncertain. This CDR3 has 13 residues. V was shortened by 3 bases and J by 1 base, with 5 bases between the two germline ends. The germline CDR1 and CDR2 sequences are MNHNS and SASEGT. CDR3 DNA sequence: TGTGCCAGCAGTGAGCCGGGCACAGATACGCAGTATTTT. Translation: CASSEPGTDTQYF.

This clone was observed a few times. The chain carries TRBV5-1 and TRBJ2-3; unclear D gene. Germline CDR1 SGHRS, CDR2 YFSETQ. There are 15 residues in the CDR3. Trimming left V 0 bases short and J 4 bases short, with 12 bases between. The CDR3 region is CASSLGQAGADTQYF. CDR3 nucleotides: TGCGCCAGCAGCTTGGGGCAGGCAGGCGCAGATACGCAGTATTTT.

The chain carries TRBV28 and TRBJ2-5; 9 positions match TRBD1. The CDR3 totals 14 residues. V was clipped by 4 bases and J by 2 bases; unmatched bases: 2. The germline CDR1 and CDR2 sequences are MDHEN and SYDVKM. CDR3 amino acids: CASSYGTGQETQYF. CDR3 nucleotides: TGTGCCAGCAGTTACGGGACAGGGCAAGAGACCCAGTACTTC.

The chain combines TRBV18 with TRBJ2-1; TRBD2 aligns across 11 bases. CDR1 is KGHSH and CDR2 is LQKENI in the germline V gene. This CDR3 has 17 amino acids. The trim removed 3 bases at V and 7 bases at J, leaving 11 bases unmatched. The CDR3, as DNA: TGTGCCAGCTCACCCCCGCGGCTAGCGGGGGGTTTAAATGAGCAGTTCTTC. This encodes CASSPPRLAGGLNEQFF.

This rearrangement joins TRBV27 to TRBJ1-6; D not resolved. The V end was cut by 1 base, the J end by 10 bases, with 14 bases between. CDR1 MNHEY and CDR2 SMNVEV come from the germline V gene (reference sequence). This CDR3 comprises 15 residues. The CDR3: CASSLLGEIDSPLHF. For the CDR3, the DNA is TGTGCCAGCAGTTTATTGGGAGAGATAGACTCACCCCTCCACTTT.

The chain recombines TRBV6-7 with TRBJ2-5; 7 nucleotides match TRBD1. TRBV6-7 is treated as an ORF (open reading frame) with a function not yet certain. The trim removed 1 base at V and 1 base at J, leaving 6 bases unmatched. The CDR3 runs to 16 residues. The CDR3 DNA reads as TGTGCCAGCAGTTACTTCGGGACAGAGGCCCAAGAGACCCAGTACTTC. It encodes CASSYFGTEAQETQYF.

This clone has a handful of counts. As DNA, the CDR3 is TGCGCCAGCAGCCAAGAGTCGGGGATCATGAACACTGAAGCTTTCTTT. Protein sequence: CASSQESGIMNTEAFF. The rearrangement joins TRBV4-1 to TRBJ1-1, with D unresolved. Germline assignment: CDR1 MGHRA and CDR2 YSYEKL. There are 16 residues in the CDR3. With 0 bases removed from V and 0 bases from J, the gap between germline ends came to 11 bases.

This chain links TRBV5-4 with TRBJ2-2, with 7 bases aligning to TRBD1. The CDR3 totals 15 residues. Germline V gene data show CDR1 as SGHNT and CDR2 as YYREEE (reference sequence). The J segment lost 4 bases and the V segment lost 3 bases, leaving 6 bases of the junction unmatched. The CDR3 DNA reads as TGTGCCAGCAGCTACTGGGACAGCATCACCGGGGAGCTGTTTTTT. Protein: CASSYWDSITGELFF.

The rearrangement links TRBV9 to TRBJ2-3; 11 bases are shared with TRBD2. The germline CDR1 and CDR2 sequences are SGDLS and YYNGEE. The CDR3 is 16 amino acids. With V trimmed by 4 bases and J by 3 bases, 7 bases remained unmatched. In DNA form, the CDR3 reads TGTGCCAGCAGCCTAACCGGGACTAGCGGAACAGATACGCAGTATTTT. Its translation: CASSLTGTSGTDTQYF. The full variable domain, in which reference TRBV9 and TRBJ2-3 provide the parts outside the CDR3, is DSGVTQTPKHLITATGQRVTLRCSPRSGDLSVYWYQQSLDQGLQFLIQYYNGEERAKGNILERFSAQQFPDLHSELNLSSLELGDSALYFCASSLTGTSGTDTQYFGPGTRLTVL.